These T cell receptor beta chains were read from a single sample in a study of cytomegalovirus exposure and HLA in healthy donors. Sequencing was performed with immunoSEQ multiplex PCR; in TCRdb, only in-frame clones are kept and a portion is missing. The sample lists over 65,000 clones; approximately 81% were seen once. The sample comprised PBMCs. The receptors here all came from a woman aged 25 to 39 in good health and CMV-seropositive. Each CDR3 is given with its conserved first and last residue. The D gene is left open where the match is weak. The listing skips clone size in some rows; elsewhere it reads once, few, many or a size class.

clone size	J gene	D gene	V gene	CDR3 protein	CDR3 DNA
once	TRBJ2-7	.	TRBV19	CASSPGTRARVYEQYF	TGTGCCAGTAGTCCTGGGACTCGCGCAAGGGTCTACGAGCAGTACTTC
.	TRBJ1-3	TRBD1	TRBV13	CASSPQGAGGNTIYF	TGTGCCAGCAGCCCCCAGGGGGCGGGAGGAAACACCATATATTTT
.	TRBJ1-1	.	TRBV19	CASSMGSGRSNTEAFF	TGTGCCAGTAGTATGGGGAGTGGCCGGTCGAACACTGAAGCTTTCTTT
once	TRBJ2-1	TRBD2	TRBV6-1	CASSERLAGHNEQFF	TGTGCCAGCAGTGAAAGACTAGCGGGGCACAATGAGCAGTTCTTC
.	TRBJ2-1	TRBD2	TRBV29-1	CSVEEQRESSYNEQFF	TGCAGCGTTGAAGAACAGCGGGAGAGCTCCTACAATGAGCAGTTCTTC
few	TRBJ2-5	.	TRBV5-1	CASSFRQDGETQYF	TGCGCCAGCAGCTTCCGACAGGACGGGGAGACCCAGTACTTC
.	TRBJ2-7	TRBD2	TRBV11-2	CASSFGLAYEQYF	TGTGCCAGCAGCTTCGGACTAGCGTACGAGCAGTACTTC
.	TRBJ1-5	.	TRBV19	CASTLDRNNQPQHF	TGTGCCAGTACCCTGGACAGAAATAATCAGCCCCAGCATTTT
.	TRBJ1-2	TRBD1	TRBV6-4	CASSPGGAFHGYTF	TGTGCCAGCAGCCCAGGGGGCGCCTTCCATGGCTACACCTTC
few	TRBJ2-2	.	TRBV21-1	CASSKRTSGMTGELFF	TGTGCCAGCAGCAAGAGGACTAGCGGGATGACCGGGGAGCTGTTTTTT
.	TRBJ2-1	.	TRBV9	CASSVVAGDWYNEQFF	TGTGCCAGCAGCGTAGTGGCAGGGGATTGGTACAATGAGCAGTTCTTC
.	TRBJ1-1	.	TRBV29-1	CSASTGNTEAFF	TGCAGCGCCTCGACAGGGAACACTGAAGCTTTCTTT
.	TRBJ1-1	.	TRBV28	CASSLRRSEAFF	TGTGCCAGCAGTTTGCGGAGGAGTGAAGCTTTCTTT
.	TRBJ2-7	TRBD2	TRBV13	CASSPLADSYEQYF	TGTGCCAGCAGCCCTCTAGCGGACTCCTACGAGCAGTACTTC
.	TRBJ2-5	.	TRBV29-1	CSVAPANRAQETQYF	TGCAGCGTCGCTCCAGCGAACCGAGCTCAAGAGACCCAGTACTTC
.	TRBJ2-1	TRBD1	TRBV29-1	CSVRTGGAYNEQFF	TGCAGCGTCCGGACAGGGGGCGCATACAATGAGCAGTTCTTC
.	TRBJ2-7	TRBD1	TRBV29-1	CSVATGQGYSYEQYF	TGCAGCGTTGCAACAGGACAGGGTTACTCCTACGAGCAGTACTTC
.	TRBJ1-5	TRBD1	TRBV18	CASSPQHSQGAGQPQHF	TGTGCCAGCTCACCACAACATTCACAGGGGGCTGGACAGCCCCAGCATTTT
.	TRBJ1-3	TRBD1	TRBV30	CAWSLRGANGNTIYF	TGTGCCTGGAGCCTCAGGGGGGCAAATGGAAACACCATATATTTT
.	TRBJ2-1	.	TRBV7-2	CASSFGWRADEQFF	TGTGCCAGCAGCTTCGGCTGGCGTGCGGATGAGCAGTTCTTC
.	TRBJ2-5	TRBD2	TRBV7-2	CASSSPGGQETQYF	TGTGCCAGCAGCAGCCCGGGAGGGCAAGAGACCCAGTACTTC
many	TRBJ1-4	.	TRBV10-3	CAISESGGPNEKLFF	TGTGCCATCAGTGAGTCAGGAGGGCCTAATGAAAAACTGTTTTTT
.	TRBJ2-3	TRBD2	TRBV11-2	CASSPWVAGSTDTQYF	TGTGCCAGCAGCCCCTGGGTAGCGGGGAGCACAGATACGCAGTATTTT
once	TRBJ2-2	.	TRBV6-1	CASSEKRAGELFF	TGTGCCAGCAGTGAAAAACGGGCCGGGGAGCTGTTTTTT
.	TRBJ2-2	TRBD1	TRBV2	CASSPFGTGKTGELFF	TGTGCCAGCAGCCCTTTCGGGACAGGGAAGACCGGGGAGCTGTTTTTT
.	TRBJ1-3	.	TRBV5-1	CASSPSSGNTIYF	TGCGCCAGCAGCCCTAGCTCTGGAAACACCATATATTTT
.	TRBJ1-1	TRBD1	TRBV5-1	CASSSTPTGMNTEAFF	TGCGCCAGCAGCTCCACCCCGACAGGGATGAACACTGAAGCTTTCTTT
.	TRBJ2-7	.	TRBV27	CASGRQAGSYEQYF	TGTGCCAGCGGAAGACAGGCCGGCTCCTACGAGCAGTACTTC
.	TRBJ2-6	TRBD2	TRBV18	CASSPGVAGTSGANVLTF	TGTGCCAGCTCACCAGGGGTAGCGGGTACCTCTGGGGCCAACGTCCTGACTTTC
.	TRBJ2-7	TRBD1	TRBV11-2	CASSLVEAGGEQYF	TGTGCCAGCAGCTTAGTCGAGGCAGGGGGCGAGCAGTACTTC
.	TRBJ2-7	TRBD2	TRBV27	CASSLWASSGSGLEQYF	TGTGCCAGCAGTTTATGGGCCTCTAGCGGGAGCGGGCTCGAGCAGTACTTC
.	TRBJ2-3	TRBD1	TRBV7-2	CASSGRAGQGTDTQYF	TGTGCCAGCAGCGGAAGAGCGGGACAGGGGACAGATACGCAGTATTTT
.	TRBJ2-2	.	TRBV5-4	CASSAPLTGNTGELFF	TGTGCCAGCAGCGCACCCCTGACAGGGAACACCGGGGAGCTGTTTTTT
.	TRBJ2-1	TRBD2	TRBV9	CASSVTGGGHGDEQFF	TGTGCCAGCAGCGTTACGGGAGGGGGTCACGGGGATGAGCAGTTCTTC